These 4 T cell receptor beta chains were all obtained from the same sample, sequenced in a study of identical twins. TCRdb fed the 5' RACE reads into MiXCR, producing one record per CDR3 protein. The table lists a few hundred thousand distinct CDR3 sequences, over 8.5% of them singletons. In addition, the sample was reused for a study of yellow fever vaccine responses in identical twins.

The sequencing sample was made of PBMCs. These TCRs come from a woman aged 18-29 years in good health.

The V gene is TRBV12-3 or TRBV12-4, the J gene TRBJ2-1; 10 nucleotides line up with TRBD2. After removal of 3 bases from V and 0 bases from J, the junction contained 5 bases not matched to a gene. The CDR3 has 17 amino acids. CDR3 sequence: CASSFGLAGGSYNEQFF. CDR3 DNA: TGTGCCAGCAGTTTTGGTTTAGCGGGAGGCTCCTACAATGAGCAGTTCTTC.

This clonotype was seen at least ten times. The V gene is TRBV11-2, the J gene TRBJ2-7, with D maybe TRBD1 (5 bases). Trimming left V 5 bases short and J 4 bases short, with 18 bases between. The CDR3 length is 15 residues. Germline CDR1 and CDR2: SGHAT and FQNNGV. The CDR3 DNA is TGTGCCAGCAGCCACCCTGGTTTAGGGGTGTACGAGCAGTACTTC. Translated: CASSHPGLGVYEQYF.

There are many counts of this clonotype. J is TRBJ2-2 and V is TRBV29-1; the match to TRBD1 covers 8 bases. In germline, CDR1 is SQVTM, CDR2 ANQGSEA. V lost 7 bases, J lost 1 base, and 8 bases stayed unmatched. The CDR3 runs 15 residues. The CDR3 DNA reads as TGCAGCGGGAATACCGGGACAGGGAACACCGGGGAGCTGTTTTTT. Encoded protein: CSGNTGTGNTGELFF.

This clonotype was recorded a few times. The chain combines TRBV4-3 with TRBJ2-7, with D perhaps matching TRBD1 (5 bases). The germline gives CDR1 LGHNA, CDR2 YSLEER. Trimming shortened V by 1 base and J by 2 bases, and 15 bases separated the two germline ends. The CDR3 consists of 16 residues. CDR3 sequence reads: CASSQGTPDSAYEQYF. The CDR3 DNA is TGCGCCAGCAGCCAAGGTACCCCCGACAGTGCCTACGAGCAGTACTTC.